Following are 32 T cell receptor beta chains from one sample sequenced in a study of T cell repertoires in cytomegalovirus infection. Antigens for these TCRs are unknown. TCRdb passed the reads through MiXCR, listing each CDR3 protein once. The table lists tens of thousands of distinct CDR3 sequences, about 21% of them singletons, with about 90% in the top ten. The material was CD8+ T cells from cultured PBMCs, obtained from culture after CMV antigen stimulation. The receptors were sampled from a human donor in good health (CMV status not recorded). Some clones in this sample may be carry-over from other donors' samples.

This chain links TRBV28 with TRBJ2-3; 8 bases map to TRBD2. The J segment lost 0 bases and the V segment lost 5 bases, leaving 13 bases of the junction unmatched. This CDR3 has 18 amino acids. The germline V gene encodes CDR1 MDHEN and CDR2 SYDVKM. CDR3 DNA: TGTGCCAGCAGTCTATTATTTAGCGGGATTGCGAGCACAGATACGCAGTATTTT. Encoded protein: CASSLLFSGIASTDTQYF.

This clonotype was counted between two and nine times. This chain joins TRBV12-3 or TRBV12-4 and TRBJ2-1; 10 bases align to TRBD2. This CDR3 has 16 residues. With V trimmed by 1 base and J by 7 bases, 7 bases remained unmatched. The CDR3 bases are TGTGCCAGCAGTTTAGAAGCGGGGGGGCCTTGGAATGAGCAGTTCTTC. Its protein product is CASSLEAGGPWNEQFF.

This chain joins TRBV7-6 and TRBJ2-1; 13 bases are shared with TRBD2. Per the germline V gene, CDR1 is SGHVS and CDR2 is FNYEAQ. The trim removed 1 base at V and 4 bases at J, leaving 16 bases unmatched. CDR3 length: 21 residues. The CDR3 loop reads CASSLGEGTHRGLAGYNEQFF. The CDR3 coding sequence is TGTGCCAGCAGCTTAGGGGAGGGGACTCACAGGGGACTAGCGGGGTACAATGAGCAGTTCTTC.

The table lists this clonotype with a few counts. The chain recombines TRBV19 with TRBJ1-5; TRBD1 might be the D (6 bases). CDR3 length equals 16 residues. Trimming removed 1 base from V and 4 bases from J, with 14 bases in between. CDR1 is LNHDA, CDR2 SQIVND, per germline (reference sequence). The DNA for the CDR3 is TGTGCCAGTAGTATAGTGCGCAGGGGTCGGAATCAGCCCCAGCATTTT. Its translation is CASSIVRRGRNQPQHF.

The gene calls are TRBV7-2 and TRBJ2-3; TRBD2 might be the D (6 bases). CDR1 is SGHTA, CDR2 FQGNSA, per germline. The CDR3 loop spans 18 amino acids. V was cut by 0 bases and J by 0 bases, with 16 bases left in between. CDR3 nucleotide sequence: TGTGCCAGCAGCTTAGCGAATAGCGGTTATTCTAGCACAGATACGCAGTATTTT. Amino acid sequence: CASSLANSGYSSTDTQYF.

This clonotype was found a few times. The V call is TRBV7-8, the J call TRBJ2-7, with 7 bases matching TRBD1. The CDR3 loop spans 15 amino acids. In germline, CDR1 is SGHVS, CDR2 FQNEAQ. Trimming took 2 bases from V and 2 from J; bases not matched to a gene: 6. The CDR3: CASSLKSGQTYEQYF. CDR3 coding DNA: TGTGCCAGCAGCTTAAAATCGGGACAGACCTACGAGCAGTACTTC.

This clonotype was counted only a few times. This chain links TRBV9 with TRBJ2-7, with TRBD2 as a possible D gene (5 bases). Trimming removed 0 bases at V and 6 bases at J, with 16 bases between. From germline, CDR1 is SGDLS and CDR2 YYNGEE. The CDR3 sequence is 15 residues long. The CDR3 nucleotides are TGTGCCAGCAGCGTAGGGGCCCTAGCCAACCCCGAGCAGTACTTC. Translated: CASSVGALANPEQYF.

This clonotype was observed at least ten times. The chain employs TRBV12-3 or TRBV12-4 and TRBJ2-1, with D unresolved. V was cut by 4 bases and J by 9 bases, with 10 bases left in between. The length of the CDR3 is 12 residues. The CDR3, as DNA: TGTGCCAGCAGTTCGGAGACGGCTGAGCAGTTCTTC. This codes for CASSSETAEQFF.

This chain uses TRBV25-1 with TRBJ1-1; D is perhaps TRBD1 (5 bases). V was clipped by 8 bases and J by 5 bases, with 9 bases between them. There are 11 residues in the CDR3. CDR1 is MGHDK, CDR2 SYGVNS, per germline. In DNA form, the CDR3 reads TGTGCCAGCGGGTGGGGGACTGAAGCTTTCTTT. Translation gives CASGWGTEAFF.

The rearrangement joins TRBV7-9 to TRBJ1-1, with a weak D call TRBD1 (6 bases). Germline CDR1 reads SEHNR; CDR2 reads FQNEAQ (reference sequence). V was clipped by 0 bases and J by 2 bases, with 13 bases between them. The CDR3 loop spans 16 amino acids. This chain's CDR3 is CASSLASTGPNTEAFF. The CDR3 DNA sequence: TGTGCCAGCAGCTTAGCGTCGACAGGCCCCAACACTGAAGCTTTCTTT.

The chain combines TRBV10-3 with TRBJ1-5; D is possibly TRBD1 (5 bases). CDR3 size: 15 residues. V lost 11 bases, J lost 3 bases, and 20 bases lay in between. Germline V gene lookup returns CDR1 ENHRY and CDR2 SYGVKD. This CDR3 reads CAARGADFNNQPQHF. The CDR3 bases are TGTGCCGCAAGAGGGGCCGACTTTAACAATCAGCCCCAGCATTTT.

The gene calls are TRBV10-2 and TRBJ2-5; a weak D match, TRBD2 (5 bases). The germline gives CDR1 WSHSY, CDR2 SAAADI. V lost 8 bases to trimming and J lost 5 bases, with 12 bases between them. The CDR3 is 12 amino acids. Here the CDR3 DNA reads TGCGCCAGCCCGGAGGAGGAGGAGACCCAGTACTTC. It codes for CASPEEEETQYF.

The chain links TRBV27 to TRBJ2-7, with a possible D match to TRBD1 (5 bases). CDR1 is MNHEY and CDR2 is SMNVEV in the germline V gene (reference sequence). V lost 4 bases and J lost 6, with 7 bases in between. This CDR3 spans 11 amino acids. The CDR3 protein is CASSYGAEQYF. Written as DNA, the CDR3 is TGTGCCAGCAGTTATGGGGCCGAGCAGTACTTC.

To note about this clonotype: One end of the junction varies from germline; a read error may be responsible. The chain has TRBV7-2 and TRBJ2-4, with D hard to call. In germline, CDR1 is SGHTA, CDR2 FQGNSA. This CDR3 has 11 amino acids. The CDR3 DNA sequence: TGTGCCAGCACCTTAGGGAACATTCAGTACTTC. Its translation is CASTLGNIQYF.

In its sample, this clonotype was seen a few times. A read error may produce the germline difference seen at one junction end. The gene calls are TRBV7-6 and TRBJ2-3; D might be TRBD2 (5 bases). Germline V gene data show CDR1 as SGHVS and CDR2 as FNYEAQ. The CDR3 has 9 amino acids. The CDR3 here is CASNLPGKF. DNA for the CDR3: TGTGCCAGCAATCTGCCGGGGAAATTT.

In this sample, this clonotype turned up a few times. The V and J genes are TRBV12-3 or TRBV12-4 and TRBJ2-7; 9 bases are a match to TRBD1. The CDR3 contains 15 residues. The V and J ends lost 7 bases and 1 base, in that order; junction bases with no gene match: 8. CDR3 sequence: CASTYRGQGSYEQYF. CDR3 nucleotides: TGTGCCAGCACCTATAGAGGACAGGGGTCCTACGAGCAGTACTTC.

The chain recombines TRBV7-9 with TRBJ1-5, with D unclear. Deletions cut 7 bases from V and 4 bases from J, with 11 bases between. From germline, CDR1 is SEHNR and CDR2 FQNEAQ (reference sequence). This CDR3 has 13 residues. The CDR3 region has the DNA TGTGCCAGCAATTCCGGCAAGAATCAGCCCCAGCATTTT. Translating it yields CASNSGKNQPQHF. The full variable domain, completed using reference TRBV7-9 and TRBJ1-5, is DTGVSQNPRHKITKRGQNVTFRCDPISEHNRLYWYRQTLGQGPEFLTYFQNEAQLEKSRLLSDRFSAERPKGSFSTLEIQRTEQGDSAMYLCASNSGKNQPQHFGDGTRLSIL.

This chain links TRBV29-1 with TRBJ1-1, with unresolved D. Germline values: CDR1 SQVTM, CDR2 ANQGSEA. V was pared by 7 bases and J by 0 bases, with 15 bases between. This CDR3 comprises 14 residues. CDR3: CSGWIGDMNTEAFF. The CDR3 nucleotides are TGCAGCGGGTGGATTGGAGACATGAACACTGAAGCTTTCTTT.

The chain couples TRBV7-2 to TRBJ2-1; D call uncertain. Per germline, CDR1 SGHTA and CDR2 FQGNSA. The V gene lost 5 bases and the J gene lost 0 bases, with 11 bases spanning the gap. The CDR3 is 15 residues long. The CDR3 DNA follows: TGTGCCAGCAGCGCTAGGGAAAGCTCCTACAATGAGCAGTTCTTC. Residues: CASSARESSYNEQFF. Variable domain in full (rest from reference TRBV7-2 and TRBJ2-1): GAGVSQSPSNKVTEKGKDVELRCDPISGHTALYWYRQSLGQGLEFLIYFQGNSAPDKSGLPSDRFSAERTGGSVSTLTIQRTQQEDSAVYLCASSARESSYNEQFFGPGTRLTVL.

Details on this clonotype: The CDR3 end shows no conserved phenylalanine or tryptophan, and so a read error is likely. The J gene is TRBJ2-1, the V gene TRBV6-6; D gene uncertain. V lost 7 bases and J lost 11, with 27 bases in between. The V gene's germline CDR1 is MNHNY and CDR2 SVGAGI (reference sequence). This CDR3 comprises 16 residues. CDR3 amino acids: CASNLGSVGKDKQQFL. CDR3 bases: TGTGCCAGCAATCTCGGGTCCGTCGGCAAGGATAAGCAGCAGTTCTTA.

In regard to this clonotype: It may be a read error: a sequence one base away is much more abundant. This rearrangement joins TRBV7-2 to TRBJ2-7; D gene unclear. Germline loops: CDR1 SGHTA, CDR2 FQGNSA. Trimming left V 5 bases short and J 2 bases short, with 7 bases between. The CDR3 is 12 amino acids. CDR3 sequence: CASSPPPYEQYF. In DNA, the CDR3 is TGTGCCAGCAGCCCCCCCCCCTACGAGCAGTACTTC.

This clonotype was detected a few times. This chain connects TRBV7-8 to TRBJ2-7; a weak D match, TRBD2 (5 bases). CDR1 and CDR2 from the germline V gene are SGHVS and FQNEAQ. The CDR3 has 15 amino acids. The germline V and J ends were trimmed by 4 bases and 0 bases, with 13 bases remaining between them. The CDR3 reads CASSSEGLSSYEQYF. CDR3 bases: TGTGCCAGCAGCTCCGAGGGCCTGAGCTCCTACGAGCAGTACTTC.

This clonotype was seen ten or more times. The chain combines TRBV7-2 with TRBJ2-7; D gene uncertain. Per the germline V gene, CDR1 is SGHTA and CDR2 is FQGNSA. Deletions cut 5 bases from V and 5 bases from J, with 7 bases between. The CDR3 spans 11 residues. The CDR3 spells CASSALDEQYF. In DNA form, the CDR3 reads TGTGCCAGCAGCGCTCTAGACGAGCAGTACTTC.

This clonotype was counted only a few times. The CDR3 DNA reads TGTGCCAGCACCATAGCAGGGTTTGAAGCTTTCTTT. It codes for CASTIAGFEAFF. This chain links TRBV12-3 or TRBV12-4 with TRBJ1-1, with D perhaps matching TRBD1 (5 bases). Trimming shortened V by 7 bases and J by 7 bases, and 13 bases separated the two germline ends. The CDR3 contains 12 residues.

The sample holds a few counts of this clonotype. The chain carries TRBV14 and TRBJ2-3, with 7 positions matching TRBD1. CDR3 length: 16 amino acids. The V and J ends lost 1 base and 1 base, in that order; junction bases with no gene match: 5. Germline V CDR1 and CDR2: SGHDN, FVKESK. The CDR3 region is CASSQAGGIRTDTQYF. The CDR3, as DNA: TGTGCCAGCAGCCAAGCAGGGGGTATTCGCACAGATACGCAGTATTTT.

This chain connects TRBV7-2 to TRBJ1-2; 7 bases map to TRBD1. Germline CDR1 is SGHTA and CDR2 is FQGNSA. V trimming: 4 bases; J trimming: 8 bases; junction bases outside the gene matches: 7. The CDR3 has 13 residues. CDR3 amino acids: CASSSDREWGYTF. In DNA, the CDR3 is TGTGCCAGCAGCTCCGACAGGGAGTGGGGCTACACCTTC.

The V and J genes are TRBV29-1 and TRBJ2-3; 14 bases match TRBD2. CDR1 and CDR2 (germline): SQVTM, ANQGSEA. This CDR3 is built from 15 residues. V gave up 5 bases and J gave up 6 bases; unmatched junction bases: 7. CDR3 region: CSVKGTSGRIDTQYF. The CDR3, as DNA: TGCAGCGTTAAGGGGACTAGCGGGAGAATTGATACGCAGTATTTT.

A few counts support this clonotype. V gene TRBV7-8 combines with J gene TRBJ2-1; TRBD1 might be the D (6 bases). This CDR3 is 15 amino acids long. Per the germline V gene, CDR1 is SGHVS and CDR2 is FQNEAQ. Trimming stripped 1 base from V and 5 bases from J, with 12 bases between. CDR3 sequence reads: CASSLGRGRNNEQFF. The CDR3 DNA follows: TGTGCCAGCAGCTTAGGCAGGGGACGAAACAATGAGCAGTTCTTC.

This clonotype was seen more than once but under ten times. The chain uses TRBV7-9 and TRBJ2-3; possible D gene TRBD1, 5 bases. The V end was cut by 4 bases, the J end by 2 bases, with 10 bases between. CDR1 SEHNR and CDR2 FQNEAQ come from the germline V gene (reference sequence). CDR3 size: 14 residues. The CDR3 DNA reads TGTGCCAGCAGCTCCTCAGGGATCACAGATACGCAGTATTTT. Translated: CASSSSGITDTQYF.

This chain connects TRBV6-1 to TRBJ2-6; D remains ambiguous. The CDR3 has 15 amino acids. Germline CDR1 MNHNS, CDR2 SASEGT. V lost 2 bases and J 1 base, leaving 6 bases between the germline ends. CDR3: CASSEKGSGANVLTF. CDR3 coding DNA: TGTGCCAGCAGTGAAAAAGGTTCTGGGGCCAACGTCCTGACTTTC.

This clonotype was counted between two and nine times. The CDR3, as DNA: TGTGCCAGCAGTTTGTGGCCTATGAACACTGAAGCTTTCTTT. Translated, it gives CASSLWPMNTEAFF. V usage is TRBV7-8 and J usage is TRBJ1-1; D unresolved. V was trimmed by 6 bases and J by 0 bases, leaving 11 bases between them. The germline V gene encodes CDR1 SGHVS and CDR2 FQNEAQ. This CDR3 has 14 residues.

The chain recombines TRBV7-2 with TRBJ2-5; the match to TRBD2 covers 7 bases. The CDR3 runs to 15 residues. The V and J ends lost 1 base and 4 bases, in that order; junction bases with no gene match: 6. Germline values: CDR1 SGHTA, CDR2 FQGNSA. This CDR3 reads CASSLGGGRGETQYF. The CDR3 DNA reads TGTGCCAGCAGCTTAGGGGGGGGAAGGGGAGAGACCCAGTACTTC.